This T cell receptor (beta chain) is from a study of cytomegalovirus exposure and HLA in healthy donors. Assay used: immunoSEQ multiplex PCR; TCRdb lists only in-frame clones, some missing. Among some 170,000 clones listed, around four fifths were seen once. It was the roughly 120-subject validation cohort, separate from the roughly 700-subject first cohort, to which the donors belonged. The V gene's germline CDR1 is SGHAT and CDR2 FQDESV (reference sequence). The V end lost 2 bases, the J end lost 3 bases, and 16 bases lay between the germline ends. This CDR3 has 16 residues. Source material: PBMCs. This clonotype was sampled from a man aged 30-40 years in good health and CMV-seropositive. The rearrangement uses TRBV11-1 and TRBJ1-2; unclear D gene. CDR3 sequence (DNA): TGTGCCAGCAGCTTAATTGGGTCAGGCGGGGACTATGGCTACACCTTC. Its protein is CASSLIGSGGDYGYTF.